Sample share makes the clone carrying this T cell receptor (beta chain) large (0.1 to 1%). Antigen unknown. Each library started from roughly 15 ng of total RNA using the QIAseq Immune Repertoire TCR panel. TCRdb re-called the reads with MiXCR, one entry per CDR3 protein. The sample yields fewer than 400 distinct CDR3 sequences, approximately 5.4% seen once. From live CD3+CD8+TCRalphabeta+ cells, four PD-1 and/or TIGIT subsets were sorted. This specimen comes from a study of circulating CD8 cells and anti-PD-1 response in melanoma. The CDR3 spans 16 residues. Germline loops: CDR1 SQVTM, CDR2 ANQGSEA. The V end lost 1 base, the J end lost 0 bases, and 10 bases lay between the germline ends. Findings of the study overall: Diversity ranked highest in DNEG and lowest in TIGIT subsets. Patients included both untreated and previously treated individuals. Tumor reactivity was tested by peptide assays on expanded sorted subsets.

The chain is built from TRBV29-1 and TRBJ2-6; D is unresolved. This sample comprised CD8+ T cells from PBMCs, obtained at baseline or after one month of anti-PD-1 therapy (not recorded which). The clonotype originates from a human donor with melanoma. As DNA, the CDR3 is TGCAGCGTTGAAGGGTGGCAGCCCTCTGGGGCCAACGTCCTGACTTTC. Amino acid sequence: CSVEGWQPSGANVLTF.